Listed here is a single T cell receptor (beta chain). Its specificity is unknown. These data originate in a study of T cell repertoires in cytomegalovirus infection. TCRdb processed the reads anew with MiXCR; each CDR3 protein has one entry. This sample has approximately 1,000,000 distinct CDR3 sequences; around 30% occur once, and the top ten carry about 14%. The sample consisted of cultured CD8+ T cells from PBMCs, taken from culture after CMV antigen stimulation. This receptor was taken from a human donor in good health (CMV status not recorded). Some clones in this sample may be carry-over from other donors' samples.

The CDR3 DNA reads as TGTGCCATCAGGGAAGACAGGGGGCAGCACTATGGCTACACCTTC. Its protein is CAIREDRGQHYGYTF. The chain combines TRBV10-3 with TRBJ1-2; TRBD1 matches 10 bases. Losses at the gene ends were 6 bases for V and 3 bases for J; bases not matched to a gene: 7. This CDR3 contains 15 residues. The germline CDR1 and CDR2 sequences are ENHRY and SYGVKD.